The TCR beta chain described here comes from a study of T-cell reconstitution after alpha-beta-depleted transplantation in children. Study-level results: At day 60, the high TCRbeta diversity found in some patients originated from recipient T cells and thymic progenitors that had survived. Hyperexpanded clones declined; after one year, newly produced T cells mostly supplied diversity. Reports say that about two months after transplant, the alpha-beta T cells came out of several hundred graft clones that had expanded.

This clonotype was picked up many times. What it recognizes is unknown. Preparing the TCRbeta library involved the use of unique molecular identifiers. TCRdb fed the PCR reads into MiXCR, producing one record per CDR3 protein. The table shows over 90,000 distinct CDR3 sequences, with 4.5% to 7.5% occurring only once. Sequencing was performed on PBMCs, mostly from graft donor cells, taken 60 days after TCRalphabeta/CD19-depleted stem cell transplant. The TCR comes from a female patient aged 2-15 years who had a stem cell transplant for Fanconi anemia, so the T cells may come from the graft donor.

The CDR3 nucleotides read TGCGCCAGCAGCCCGAACTACAATGAGCAGTTCTTC. It codes for CASSPNYNEQFF. The chain is built from TRBV5-1 and TRBJ2-1; D gene uncertain. V was pared by 4 bases and J by 3 bases, with 5 bases between. The CDR3 is made up of 12 amino acids. Germline V gene lookup returns CDR1 SGHRS and CDR2 YFSETQ. Using reference TRBV5-1 and TRBJ2-1 for the parts outside the CDR3, the full variable domain is KAGVTQTPRYLIKTRGQQVTLSCSPISGHRSVSWYQQTPGQGLQFLFEYFSETQRNKGNFPGRFSGRQFSNSRSEMNVSTLELGDSALYLCASSPNYNEQFFGPGTRLTVL.